Below are 25 T cell receptor beta chains sequenced from a single sample in a study of shared T cell receptors in the human thymus. TCRdb's table, derived via immunoSEQ multiplex PCR, lists solely in-frame clones and lacks some. The table shows about 380,000 clones, with around 93% occurring only once. What was sequenced was thymocytes. Receptors originate from a human donor.

This chain links TRBV25-1 with TRBJ1-1; D unresolved. The length of the CDR3 is 13 residues. The germline gives CDR1 MGHDK, CDR2 SYGVNS. V lost 8 bases and J 9 bases, leaving 19 bases between the germline ends. CDR3 in DNA: TGTGCCAGCGGTGCAGGAGGACCGGGGAAAGCTTTCTTT. Amino acid sequence: CASGAGGPGKAFF.

In this sample, this clone turned up once. The chain recombines TRBV28 with TRBJ2-7; the match to TRBD2 covers 12 bases. The CDR3 contains 15 residues. The junction had 7 bases not matched to a gene; V was cut back by 7 bases and J by 3 bases. The germline V gene encodes CDR1 MDHEN and CDR2 SYDVKM. The CDR3 region is CASIQGLAGRYEQYF. The CDR3 region has the DNA TGTGCCAGCATTCAAGGACTAGCGGGGCGCTACGAGCAGTACTTC.

There are a few counts of this clone. The chain uses TRBV7-9 and TRBJ2-7, with 10 bases aligning to TRBD1. CDR1 and CDR2 (germline): SEHNR, FQNEAQ (reference sequence). Trimming removed 4 bases from V and 3 bases from J; junction bases left unmatched: 6. This CDR3 region has 15 residues. The DNA for the CDR3 is TGTGCCAGCAGCTCCGGACAGGGGGTGTGCTACGAGCAGTACTTC. Translating it yields CASSSGQGVCYEQYF. Full variable domain (remainder filled in from reference TRBV7-9 and TRBJ2-7): DTGVSQNPRHKITKRGQNVTFRCDPISEHNRLYWYRQTLGQGPEFLTYFQNEAQLEKSRLLSDRFSAERPKGSFSTLEIQRTEQGDSAMYLCASSSGQGVCYEQYFGPGTRLTVT.

CDR3 sequence reads: CASSHRQGPNTEAFF. The CDR3 DNA sequence: TGCGCCAGCAGCCACCGTCAGGGGCCTAACACTGAAGCTTTCTTT. The V and J genes are TRBV4-1 and TRBJ1-1, with D perhaps matching TRBD1 (6 bases). The germline V gene has CDR1 MGHRA and CDR2 YSYEKL. The ends were cut back, 3 bases at V and 2 bases at J, with 13 bases in the middle. There are 15 residues in the CDR3.

V is TRBV2 and J is TRBJ2-7; TRBD2 aligns across 9 bases. This CDR3 region has 14 residues. Germline CDR1 SNHLY, CDR2 FYNNEI. The V segment lost 11 bases and the J segment 2 bases; nucleotides outside the gene matches: 10. As DNA, the CDR3 is TGTGCCGGGGCTAGTGGCGGGAGGGCCTACGAGCAGTACTTC. It encodes CAGASGGRAYEQYF. Drawing the rest from reference TRBV2 and TRBJ2-7, the complete variable domain is EPEVTQTPSHQVTQMGQEVILRCVPISNHLYFYWYRQILGQKVEFLVSFYNNEISEKSEIFDDQFSVERPDGSNFTLKIRSTKLEDSAMYFCAGASGGRAYEQYFGPGTRLTVT.

The sample holds a few counts of this clone. This chain joins TRBV28 and TRBJ2-1, with TRBD1 identical over 11 bases. Germline CDR1 is MDHEN and CDR2 is SYDVKM. The V segment lost 3 bases and the J segment 8 bases; nucleotides outside the gene matches: 9. CDR3 length: 16 amino acids. The chain's CDR3 is CASSLSDRGQAYEQFF. CDR3 DNA: TGTGCCAGCAGTTTGTCGGACAGGGGGCAAGCATATGAGCAGTTCTTC. Looking up the rest from reference TRBV28 and TRBJ2-1 gives the full variable domain: DVKVTQSSRYLVKRTGEKVFLECVQDMDHENMFWYRQDPGLGLRLIYFSYDVKMKEKGDIPEGYSVSREKKERFSLILESASTNQTSMYLCASSLSDRGQAYEQFFGPGTRLTVL.

The chain uses TRBV18 and TRBJ1-2; D possibly corresponds to TRBD1 (5 bases). The CDR3 covers 12 residues. The V end was cut by 3 bases, the J end by 13 bases, with 15 bases between. CDR1 and CDR2 (germline): KGHSH, LQKENI. The CDR3 protein is CASSPGTGMSTF. The CDR3 region has the DNA TGTGCCAGCTCACCCGGGACGGGGATGAGCACCTTC. Combining the CDR3 with reference TRBV18 and TRBJ1-2 gives the whole variable domain NAGVMQNPRHLVRRRGQEARLRCSPMKGHSHVYWYRQLPEEGLKFMVYLQKENIIDESGMPKERFSAEFPKEGPSILRIQQVVRGDSAAYFCASSPGTGMSTFGSGTRLTVV.

The V gene is TRBV28, the J gene TRBJ2-7; D might be TRBD1 (7 bases). CDR3 length equals 15 residues. With 5 bases removed from V and 5 bases from J, the gap between germline ends came to 19 bases. Germline CDR1 MDHEN, CDR2 SYDVKM. The CDR3 bases are TGTGCCAGCAGTCTTCCCGGCGGAGGGGGCCACGAGCAGTACTTC. It specifies CASSLPGGGGHEQYF.

The chain uses TRBV28 and TRBJ2-3; no definite D call. In germline, CDR1 is MDHEN, CDR2 SYDVKM. The CDR3 is 12 amino acids. V shed 6 bases and J shed 4 bases, with 8 bases lying between them. The CDR3 nucleotides are TGTGCCAGCAGCCGACGTCCAGATACGCAGTATTTT. It is translated as CASSRRPDTQYF.

V gene TRBV2 combines with J gene TRBJ2-2; the D is unclear. The CDR3 length is 16 residues. Germline lookup yields CDR1 SNHLY and CDR2 FYNNEI. Trimming cost V 3 bases and J 1 base, with 12 bases left between them. CDR3 DNA sequence: TGTGCCAGCAGTGACCCCAGGTGGGTGAACACCGGGGAGCTGTTTTTT. It translates to CASSDPRWVNTGELFF.

The chain recombines TRBV5-4 with TRBJ2-1; D is perhaps TRBD2 (7 bases). Germline V gene lookup returns CDR1 SGHNT and CDR2 YYREEE (reference sequence). The CDR3 has 19 amino acids. The germline V and J ends were trimmed by 4 bases and 0 bases, with 23 bases remaining between them. The CDR3 nucleotides are TGTGCCAGCAGCCCCGAGGGATTGCGGGGGCGGAGCTCCTACAATGAGCAGTTCTTC. This gives the protein CASSPEGLRGRSSYNEQFF.

This chain uses TRBV19 with TRBJ2-3, with a tentative D call TRBD2 (6 bases). The CDR3 has 14 amino acids. V shed 6 bases and J shed 2 bases, with 12 bases lying between them. CDR1 is LNHDA, CDR2 SQIVND, per germline (reference sequence). The CDR3 DNA reads as TGTGCCAGTAGCCCCCAACTAGCCACAGATACGCAGTATTTT. It encodes CASSPQLATDTQYF. Filled out from reference TRBV19 and TRBJ2-3, the complete variable domain reads DGGITQSPKYLFRKEGQNVTLSCEQNLNHDAMYWYRQDPGQGLRLIYYSQIVNDFQKGDIAEGYSVSREKKESFPLTVTSAQKNPTAFYLCASSPQLATDTQYFGPGTRLTVL.

The CDR3 nucleotides are TGCAGCGTTGAAGGGACCGAAGCGGGAGGGAAAGAGACCCAGTACTTC. Translated: CSVEGTEAGGKETQYF. The chain combines TRBV29-1 with TRBJ2-5; TRBD2 aligns across 10 bases. J was trimmed by 3 bases and V by 1 base; bases with no gene match: 8. CDR1 and CDR2 from the germline V gene are SQVTM and ANQGSEA. The CDR3 covers 16 residues.

This clone was counted once. The chain joins TRBV30 to TRBJ2-7; 10 bases match TRBD2. In germline, CDR1 is GTSNPN, CDR2 SVGIG (reference sequence). V lost 0 bases and J lost 0; bases outside the gene matches: 2. The CDR3 covers 15 residues. The CDR3 sequence is CAWSVGTSDSYEQYF. The CDR3 DNA is TGTGCCTGGAGTGTCGGGACTAGCGACTCCTACGAGCAGTACTTC.

DNA for the CDR3: TGTGCCAGCAGCCAAAGACCCGGGACTAGCGGCACCTACGAGCAGTACTTC. Translated, it gives CASSQRPGTSGTYEQYF. The chain recombines TRBV14 with TRBJ2-7; 11 bases fit TRBD2. Germline CDR1 and CDR2: SGHDN and FVKESK. The CDR3 loop spans 17 amino acids. V trimming: 2 bases; J trimming: 2 bases; junction bases outside the gene matches: 8.

The V gene is TRBV29-1, the J gene TRBJ2-7, with D maybe TRBD2 (5 bases). The CDR3 sequence is 13 residues long. Germline V gene lookup returns CDR1 SQVTM and CDR2 ANQGSEA. Deletions cut 4 bases from V and 2 bases from J, with 12 bases between. The CDR3 is CSVVLASAYEQYF. The CDR3, as DNA: TGCAGCGTTGTGCTAGCATCCGCCTACGAGCAGTACTTC.

The gene calls are TRBV7-6 and TRBJ1-3, with D unclear. The CDR3 loop spans 15 amino acids. Between the trimmed V and J ends, which lost 0 bases and 0 bases, there was a span of 6 bases. Germline V gives CDR1 SGHVS, CDR2 FNYEAQ. The CDR3 region has the DNA TGTGCCAGCAGCTTAGCGGCCAGCTCTGGAAACACCATATATTTT. Amino acid sequence: CASSLAASSGNTIYF.

The chain links TRBV19 to TRBJ1-3; D perhaps matches TRBD1 (5 bases). The CDR3 has 18 residues. Germline V CDR1 and CDR2: LNHDA, SQIVND (reference sequence). V lost 6 bases, J lost 0 bases, and 21 bases lay in between. The CDR3 bases are TGTGCCAGTAGAAACTCATGGACTTCCAGGGCCTCTGGAAACACCATATATTTT. Its protein product is CASRNSWTSRASGNTIYF.

The rearrangement uses TRBV28 and TRBJ1-5; perhaps TRBD1 as D (6 bases). The germline V and J ends were trimmed by 3 bases and 6 bases, with 27 bases remaining between them. The CDR3 extends over 19 amino acids. The germline gives CDR1 MDHEN, CDR2 SYDVKM. This CDR3 reads CASSFYRDHSQVFCQPQHF. The CDR3 nucleotides are TGTGCCAGCAGTTTTTACAGGGATCACAGTCAGGTCTTCTGTCAGCCCCAGCATTTT.

This clone was detected only once. The chain employs TRBV28 and TRBJ1-2, with a tentative D call TRBD1 (5 bases). Germline V gene data show CDR1 as MDHEN and CDR2 as SYDVKM. CDR3 length: 15 amino acids. Deletions cut 6 bases from V and 2 bases from J, with 16 bases between. CDR3 sequence (DNA): TGTGCCAGCAGCTCTCGTACCAGGGTAAACTATGGCTACACCTTC. It yields the protein CASSSRTRVNYGYTF.

The chain combines TRBV7-4 with TRBJ2-5, with 8 bases matching TRBD1. With V trimmed by 4 bases and J by 4 bases, 5 bases remained unmatched. The CDR3 totals 14 residues. Germline loops: CDR1 SGHVT, CDR2 SQSDAQ. The CDR3 coding sequence is TGTGCCAGCAGCTCGACAGGGGTGGGAGAGACCCAGTACTTC. Amino acids: CASSSTGVGETQYF.

The V gene is TRBV5-4, the J gene TRBJ1-3, with 8 bases aligning to TRBD1. The CDR3 totals 17 residues. The V segment lost 1 base and the J segment 2 bases; nucleotides outside the gene matches: 8. Germline V gene sequence: CDR1 SGHNT, CDR2 YYREEE (reference sequence). CDR3 coding DNA: TGTGCCAGCAGCTTGAGGACCCGGACAGGGACTGGAAACACCATATATTTT. It specifies CASSLRTRTGTGNTIYF.

The rearrangement joins TRBV5-1 to TRBJ1-1; TRBD1 might be the D (6 bases). The CDR3 is made up of 14 amino acids. In germline, CDR1 is SGHRS, CDR2 YFSETQ. V gave up 0 bases and J gave up 4 bases, with 10 bases separating them. This CDR3 is CASSLVRGTTEAFF. Written as DNA, the CDR3 is TGCGCCAGCAGCTTGGTCAGGGGAACCACTGAAGCTTTCTTT.

This rearrangement joins TRBV29-1 to TRBJ2-7, with D maybe TRBD2 (6 bases). V was trimmed by 4 bases and J by 0 bases, leaving 19 bases between them. Looked up from germline, CDR1 is SQVTM and CDR2 is ANQGSEA. CDR3 size: 16 residues. The CDR3 coding sequence is TGCAGCGTTGCAAAGGGGCTAGCGACGAACTCCTACGAGCAGTACTTC. It encodes CSVAKGLATNSYEQYF.

This chain links TRBV5-6 with TRBJ2-3; 9 bases fit TRBD2. In germline, CDR1 is SGHDT, CDR2 YYEEEE. There are 14 residues in the CDR3. Trimming at V came to 4 bases and at J to 2 bases, leaving 2 bases not matched to a gene. The CDR3 spells CASSLAGYTDTQYF. The CDR3 region has the DNA TGTGCCAGCAGCCTAGCGGGATACACAGATACGCAGTATTTT.